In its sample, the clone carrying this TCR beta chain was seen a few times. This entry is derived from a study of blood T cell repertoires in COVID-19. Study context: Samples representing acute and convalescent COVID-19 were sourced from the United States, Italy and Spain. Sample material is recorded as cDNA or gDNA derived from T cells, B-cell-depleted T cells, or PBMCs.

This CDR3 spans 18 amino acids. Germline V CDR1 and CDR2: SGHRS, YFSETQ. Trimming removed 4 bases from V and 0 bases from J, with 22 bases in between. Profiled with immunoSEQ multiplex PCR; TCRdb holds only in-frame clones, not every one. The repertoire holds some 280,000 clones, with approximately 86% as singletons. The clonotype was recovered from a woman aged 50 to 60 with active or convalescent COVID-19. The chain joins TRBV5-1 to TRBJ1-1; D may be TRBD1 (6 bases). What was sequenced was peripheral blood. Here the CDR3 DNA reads TGCGCCAGCAGCCCTACCCCCCGACAGGCGTTCATGAACACTGAAGCTTTCTTT. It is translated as CASSPTPRQAFMNTEAFF.